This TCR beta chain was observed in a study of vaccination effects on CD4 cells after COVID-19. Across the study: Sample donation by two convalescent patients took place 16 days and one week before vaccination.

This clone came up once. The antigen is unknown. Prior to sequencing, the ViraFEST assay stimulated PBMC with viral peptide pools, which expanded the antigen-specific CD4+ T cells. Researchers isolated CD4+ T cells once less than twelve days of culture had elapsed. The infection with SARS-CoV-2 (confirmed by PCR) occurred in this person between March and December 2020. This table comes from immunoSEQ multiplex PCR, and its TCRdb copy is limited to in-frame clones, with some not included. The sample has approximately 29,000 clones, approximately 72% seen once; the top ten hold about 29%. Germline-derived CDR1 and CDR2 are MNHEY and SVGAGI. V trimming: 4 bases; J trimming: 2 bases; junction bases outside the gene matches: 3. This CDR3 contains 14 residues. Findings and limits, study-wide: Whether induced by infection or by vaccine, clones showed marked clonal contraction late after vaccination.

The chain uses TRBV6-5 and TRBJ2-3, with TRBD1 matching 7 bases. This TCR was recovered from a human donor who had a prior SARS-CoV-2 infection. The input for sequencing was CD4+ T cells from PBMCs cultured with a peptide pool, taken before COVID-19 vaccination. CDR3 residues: CASSWGQSTDTQYF. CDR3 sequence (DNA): TGTGCCAGCAGTTGGGGACAGTCCACAGATACGCAGTATTTT.